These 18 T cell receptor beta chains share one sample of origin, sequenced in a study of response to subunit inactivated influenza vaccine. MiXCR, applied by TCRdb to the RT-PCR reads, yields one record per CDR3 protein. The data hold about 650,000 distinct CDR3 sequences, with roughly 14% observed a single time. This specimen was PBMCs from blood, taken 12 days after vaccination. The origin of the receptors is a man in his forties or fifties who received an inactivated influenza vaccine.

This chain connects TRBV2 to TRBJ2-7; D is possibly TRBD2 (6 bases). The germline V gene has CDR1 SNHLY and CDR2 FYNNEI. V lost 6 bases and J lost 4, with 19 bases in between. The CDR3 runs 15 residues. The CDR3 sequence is CASSPGRGISYEQYF. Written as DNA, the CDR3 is TGTGCCAGCAGCCCGGGACGCGGGATTTCGTACGAGCAGTACTTC.

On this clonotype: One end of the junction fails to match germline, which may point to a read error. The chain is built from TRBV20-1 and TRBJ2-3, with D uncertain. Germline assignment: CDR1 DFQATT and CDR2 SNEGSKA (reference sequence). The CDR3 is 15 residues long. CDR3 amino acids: CIARVSRGHSDTQYF. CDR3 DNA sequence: TGCATTGCTAGAGTTTCTCGCGGTCACTCGGATACGCAGTATTTT.

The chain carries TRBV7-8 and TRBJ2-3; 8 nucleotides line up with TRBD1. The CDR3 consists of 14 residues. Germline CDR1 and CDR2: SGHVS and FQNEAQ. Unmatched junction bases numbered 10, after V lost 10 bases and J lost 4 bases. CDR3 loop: CATKPRGRSDTQYF. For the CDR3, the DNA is TGTGCCACCAAACCCAGGGGGCGATCAGATACGCAGTATTTT. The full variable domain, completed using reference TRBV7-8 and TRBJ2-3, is GAGVSQSPRYKVAKRGQDVALRCDPISGHVSLFWYQQALGQGPEFLTYFQNEAQLDKSGLPSDRFFAERPEGSVSTLKIQRTQQEDSAVYLCATKPRGRSDTQYFGPGTRLTVL.

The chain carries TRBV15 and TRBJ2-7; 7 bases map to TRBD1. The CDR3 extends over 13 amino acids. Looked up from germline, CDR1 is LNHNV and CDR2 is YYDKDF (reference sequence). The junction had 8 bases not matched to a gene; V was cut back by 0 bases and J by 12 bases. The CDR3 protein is CATSREGADRMYF. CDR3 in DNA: TGTGCCACCAGCAGAGAAGGGGCGGACAGGATGTACTTC.

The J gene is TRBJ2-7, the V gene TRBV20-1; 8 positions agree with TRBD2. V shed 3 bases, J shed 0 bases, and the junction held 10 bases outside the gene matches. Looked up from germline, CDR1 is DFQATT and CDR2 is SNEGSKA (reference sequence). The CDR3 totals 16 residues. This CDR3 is CSASNLLAGGSYEQYF. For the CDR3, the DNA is TGCAGTGCTAGCAACCTGCTGGCGGGGGGCTCCTACGAGCAGTACTTC.

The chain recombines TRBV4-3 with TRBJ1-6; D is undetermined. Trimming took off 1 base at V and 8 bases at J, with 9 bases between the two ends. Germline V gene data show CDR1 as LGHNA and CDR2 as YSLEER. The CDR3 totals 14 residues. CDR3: CASSQARRYSPLHF. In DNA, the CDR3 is TGCGCCAGCAGCCAAGCCAGACGATATTCACCCCTCCACTTT.

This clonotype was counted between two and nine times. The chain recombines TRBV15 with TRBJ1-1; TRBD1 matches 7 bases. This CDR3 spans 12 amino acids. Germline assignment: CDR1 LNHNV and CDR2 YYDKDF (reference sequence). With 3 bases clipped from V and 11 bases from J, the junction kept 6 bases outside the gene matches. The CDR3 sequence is CATSRGTDMAFF. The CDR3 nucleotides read TGTGCCACCAGCAGGGGGACAGATATGGCTTTCTTT.

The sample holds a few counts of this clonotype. The CDR3 is CASSQTGKDGYTF. In DNA form, the CDR3 reads TGTGCCAGCAGCCAAACAGGGAAAGATGGCTACACCTTC. The chain employs TRBV7-9 and TRBJ1-2; a possible D gene is TRBD1 (6 bases). Germline V gives CDR1 SEHNR, CDR2 FQNEAQ (reference sequence). CDR3 length: 13 amino acids. Trimming removed 5 bases at V and 6 bases at J, with 13 bases between.

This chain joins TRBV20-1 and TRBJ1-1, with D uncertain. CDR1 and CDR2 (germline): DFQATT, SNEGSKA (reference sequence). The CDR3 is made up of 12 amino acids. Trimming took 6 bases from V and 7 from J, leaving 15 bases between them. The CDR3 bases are TGCAGTGCAATTGGGCAGGCTGGTGAAGCTTTCTTT. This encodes CSAIGQAGEAFF.

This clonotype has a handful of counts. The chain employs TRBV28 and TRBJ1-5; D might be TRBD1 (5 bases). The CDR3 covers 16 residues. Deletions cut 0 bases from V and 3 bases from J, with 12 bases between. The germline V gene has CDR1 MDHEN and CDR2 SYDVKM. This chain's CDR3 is CASSLWGDSTNQPQHF. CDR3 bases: TGTGCCAGCAGTTTATGGGGAGACAGTACCAATCAGCCCCAGCATTTT.

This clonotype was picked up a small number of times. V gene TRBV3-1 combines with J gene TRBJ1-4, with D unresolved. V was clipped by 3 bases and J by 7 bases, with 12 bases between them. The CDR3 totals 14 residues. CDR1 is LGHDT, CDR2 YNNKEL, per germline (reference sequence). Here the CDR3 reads CASSQAATGEKLFF. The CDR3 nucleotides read TGTGCCAGCAGCCAGGCAGCCACGGGTGAAAAACTGTTTTTT.

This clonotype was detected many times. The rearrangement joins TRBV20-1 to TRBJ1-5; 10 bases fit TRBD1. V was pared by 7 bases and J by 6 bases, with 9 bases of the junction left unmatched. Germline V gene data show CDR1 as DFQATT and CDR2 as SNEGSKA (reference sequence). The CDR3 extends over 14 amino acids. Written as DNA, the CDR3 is TGCAGTGTGAGACAGGGGGCGCGAGGTCAGCCCCAGCATTTT. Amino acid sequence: CSVRQGARGQPQHF.

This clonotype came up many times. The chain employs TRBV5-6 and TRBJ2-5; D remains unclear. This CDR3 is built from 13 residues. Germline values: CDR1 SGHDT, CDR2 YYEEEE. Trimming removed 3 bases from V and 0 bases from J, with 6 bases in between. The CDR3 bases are TGTGCCAGCAGCTCCGGATACCAAGAGACCCAGTACTTC. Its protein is CASSSGYQETQYF.

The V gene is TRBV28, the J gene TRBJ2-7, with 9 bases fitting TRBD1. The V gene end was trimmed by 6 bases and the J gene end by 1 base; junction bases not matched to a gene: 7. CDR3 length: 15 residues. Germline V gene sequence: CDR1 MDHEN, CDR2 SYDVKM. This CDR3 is CASSPDRGPSYEQYF. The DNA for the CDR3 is TGTGCCAGCAGCCCGGACAGGGGACCTTCCTACGAGCAGTACTTC. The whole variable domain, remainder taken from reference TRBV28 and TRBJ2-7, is DVKVTQSSRYLVKRTGEKVFLECVQDMDHENMFWYRQDPGLGLRLIYFSYDVKMKEKGDIPEGYSVSREKKERFSLILESASTNQTSMYLCASSPDRGPSYEQYFGPGTRLTVT.

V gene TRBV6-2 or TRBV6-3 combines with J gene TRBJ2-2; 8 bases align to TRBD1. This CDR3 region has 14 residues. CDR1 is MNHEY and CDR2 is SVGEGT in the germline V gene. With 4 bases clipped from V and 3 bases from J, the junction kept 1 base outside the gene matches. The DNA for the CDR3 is TGTGCCAGCAGTTCGGGACAGGACACCGGGGAGCTGTTTTTT. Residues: CASSSGQDTGELFF.

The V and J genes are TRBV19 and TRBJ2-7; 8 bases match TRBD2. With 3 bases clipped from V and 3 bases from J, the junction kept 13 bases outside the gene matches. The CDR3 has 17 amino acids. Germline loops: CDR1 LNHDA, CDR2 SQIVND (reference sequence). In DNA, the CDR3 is TGTGCCAGTAGTATTGGCCCCGGGAGGGGAGATGGCTACGAGCAGTACTTC. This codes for CASSIGPGRGDGYEQYF.

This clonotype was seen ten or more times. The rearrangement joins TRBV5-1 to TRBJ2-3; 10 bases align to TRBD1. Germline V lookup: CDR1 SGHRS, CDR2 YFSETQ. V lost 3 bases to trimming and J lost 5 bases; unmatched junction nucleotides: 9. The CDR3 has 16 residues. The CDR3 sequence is CASSWSRDRGGDTQYF. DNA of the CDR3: TGCGCCAGCAGCTGGTCCCGGGACAGGGGAGGAGATACGCAGTATTTT.

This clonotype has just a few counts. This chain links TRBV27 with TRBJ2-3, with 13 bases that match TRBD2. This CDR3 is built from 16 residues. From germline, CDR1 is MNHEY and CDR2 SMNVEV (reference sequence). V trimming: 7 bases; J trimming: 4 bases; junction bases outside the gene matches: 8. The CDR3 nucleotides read TGTGCCAGCACCCTACTAGCGGGAGGGCCCCCAGATACGCAGTATTTT. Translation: CASTLLAGGPPDTQYF.